The T cell receptor beta chain described here comes from a study of read filtering for tumor transcriptome and immune sequencing. The overall study: Whole-transcriptome libraries were prepared after DNase treatment. Findings of the study overall: This fraction held mixed bone marrow immune cells after CD138-negative sorting.

This clonotype has a count of ten or more. Its antigen is not identified. Molecular barcoded adaptors covering alpha/delta and beta/gamma chains were used on 400 to 450 ng RNA. One entry per CDR3 protein, called by TCRdb with MiXCR from the reads. The top ten hold around 23% of the sample, which has about 5,800 distinct CDR3 sequences, 21% seen once. J gave up 2 bases and V 3 bases, and 2 bases lay outside the gene matches. There are 16 residues in the CDR3. Per germline, CDR1 KGHDR and CDR2 SFDVKD. The chain uses TRBV24-1 and TRBJ2-5, with 13 bases that match TRBD2. Material: a population of CD138-negative cells sorted from bone marrow. This TCR was recovered from a donor aged 40 or over with multiple myeloma. This chain's CDR3 is CATSDPGLAGQETQYF. The CDR3 DNA reads as TGTGCCACCAGTGATCCGGGACTAGCGGGACAAGAGACCCAGTACTTC.